This T cell receptor beta chain was recovered during a study of Graves' ophthalmopathy and Graves' hyperthyroidism. Overall study results and limits: Predictions made by the model for ophthalmopathy progression reached just over 70% sensitivity and almost 75% specificity. The authors also found most expanded thyroid clonotypes above 0.001 frequency in blood.

Transcripts of RNA were the source for amplifying TCR beta CDR3 regions. Second-round multiplex PCR followed a first-round RT-PCR using HTBI primers. Using its own MiXCR run on the multiplex PCR reads, TCRdb lists one record per CDR3 protein. The table shows nearly 400,000 distinct CDR3 sequences, with about a sixth occurring only once. This clonotype was picked up many times. As yet, its antigen is unknown. Germline V lookup: CDR1 SGHDN, CDR2 FVKESK. Trimming removed 2 bases from V and 1 base from J; junction bases left unmatched: 4. The CDR3 runs 15 residues. The V call is TRBV14, the J call TRBJ2-7; 8 bases are shared with TRBD2. The specimen was peripheral blood. The clonotype originates from a woman between 18 and 29 years old with Graves' ophthalmopathy. CDR3 in amino acids: CASSQQTSGSYEQYF. The CDR3 DNA reads TGTGCCAGCAGCCAACAAACTAGCGGATCCTACGAGCAGTACTTC.